The 10 T cell receptor beta chains below come from one sample, sequenced in a study of blood T cell repertoires in COVID-19. The repertoire was sequenced with immunoSEQ multiplex PCR; TCRdb's copy has only in-frame clones and lacks some. The sample contains 200,000 to 250,000 clones, over 75% of which appear only once. Sequencing was done on a sample of PBMCs or T cells enriched from blood (not recorded which). The receptors shown here come from a woman in her sixties who had recovered from COVID-19.

The gene calls are TRBV28 and TRBJ2-7; 12 positions agree with TRBD1. Germline V gives CDR1 MDHEN, CDR2 SYDVKM. There are 14 residues in the CDR3. The V gene end was trimmed by 6 bases and the J gene end by 6 bases; junction bases not matched to a gene: 6. The CDR3 reads CASRSPGQGAEQYF. CDR3 coding DNA: TGTGCCAGCAGGTCGCCGGGACAGGGGGCCGAGCAGTACTTC.

The chain recombines TRBV29-1 with TRBJ1-1; no reliable D call. Trimming removed 5 bases at V and 7 bases at J, with 11 bases between. The length of the CDR3 is 11 residues. Per the germline V gene, CDR1 is SQVTM and CDR2 is ANQGSEA. The CDR3 nucleotides are TGCAGCGTTAAGACACCCGGTGAAGCTTTCTTT. Translating gives CSVKTPGEAFF.

This clone has only one observation. The rearrangement uses TRBV25-1 and TRBJ2-1; TRBD2 matches at 13 bases. This CDR3 region has 16 residues. Trimming took 3 bases from V and 2 from J; bases not matched to a gene: 1. Germline lookup yields CDR1 MGHDK and CDR2 SYGVNS. The CDR3 sequence is CASSEGLAGPYNEQFF. The CDR3 DNA reads TGTGCCAGCAGTGAGGGACTAGCGGGACCCTACAATGAGCAGTTCTTC.

This clone has only a few counts. V usage is TRBV2 and J usage is TRBJ1-2; 10 bases line up with TRBD1. V was pared by 2 bases and J by 7 bases, with 1 base of the junction left unmatched. CDR3 size: 13 residues. Germline V gene sequence: CDR1 SNHLY, CDR2 FYNNEI. CDR3 DNA: TGTGCCAGCAGTGAACGACAGGGGGCTGGCTACACCTTC. Translated, it gives CASSERQGAGYTF.

The V and J genes are TRBV5-4 and TRBJ2-1; TRBD1 agrees at 7 bases. The CDR3 length is 15 residues. The trim removed 1 base at V and 5 bases at J, leaving 6 bases unmatched. Germline V gene data show CDR1 as SGHNT and CDR2 as YYREEE (reference sequence). The CDR3 DNA follows: TGTGCCAGCAGCTTGAACAGGGGTGGGGACAATGAGCAGTTCTTC. Protein: CASSLNRGGDNEQFF.

The rearrangement links TRBV6-5 to TRBJ2-5; no definite D call. The CDR3 loop spans 12 amino acids. Germline CDR1 MNHEY, CDR2 SVGAGI. The germline V and J ends were trimmed by 6 bases and 5 bases, with 10 bases remaining between them. The CDR3 DNA reads TGTGCCAGCAGGGGCTCTGGGGAGACCCAGTACTTC. This encodes CASRGSGETQYF.

The rearrangement joins TRBV2 to TRBJ1-5, with D tentatively TRBD1 (5 bases). The germline V and J ends were trimmed by 6 bases and 1 base, with 13 bases remaining between them. Germline CDR1 SNHLY, CDR2 FYNNEI. This CDR3 spans 15 amino acids. The CDR3 here is CASRGLRNSNQPQHF. CDR3 sequence (DNA): TGTGCCAGCAGGGGGCTTCGTAACAGCAATCAGCCCCAGCATTTT.

This chain uses TRBV15 with TRBJ2-1; TRBD2 might be the D (7 bases). CDR1 LNHNV and CDR2 YYDKDF come from the germline V gene (reference sequence). The CDR3 length is 16 residues. Trimming left V 1 base short and J 4 bases short, with 14 bases between. CDR3 region: CATSRAAGTLYNEQFF. The CDR3 coding sequence is TGTGCCACCAGCAGAGCAGCGGGGACACTGTACAATGAGCAGTTCTTC.

This clone was recorded once. The chain combines TRBV3-1 (or the pseudogene TRBV3-2) with TRBJ1-5; D possibly corresponds to TRBD1 (5 bases). Germline V gives CDR1 LGHDT, CDR2 YNNKEL (reference sequence). V was trimmed by 4 bases and J by 1 base, leaving 11 bases between them. The CDR3 sequence is 15 residues long. The CDR3 spells CASSLGGRSNQPQHF. CDR3 bases: TGTGCCAGCAGCCTGGGGGGAAGGAGCAATCAGCCCCAGCATTTT.

The chain joins TRBV2 to TRBJ1-2; TRBD1 aligns across 9 bases. The CDR3 extends over 16 amino acids. The germline gives CDR1 SNHLY, CDR2 FYNNEI. The V and J ends lost 8 bases and 4 bases, in that order; junction bases with no gene match: 14. The CDR3 region is CASVGQGGEIFYGYTF. In nucleotides, the CDR3 is TGTGCCAGCGTGGGACAGGGAGGGGAGATTTTCTATGGCTACACCTTC.